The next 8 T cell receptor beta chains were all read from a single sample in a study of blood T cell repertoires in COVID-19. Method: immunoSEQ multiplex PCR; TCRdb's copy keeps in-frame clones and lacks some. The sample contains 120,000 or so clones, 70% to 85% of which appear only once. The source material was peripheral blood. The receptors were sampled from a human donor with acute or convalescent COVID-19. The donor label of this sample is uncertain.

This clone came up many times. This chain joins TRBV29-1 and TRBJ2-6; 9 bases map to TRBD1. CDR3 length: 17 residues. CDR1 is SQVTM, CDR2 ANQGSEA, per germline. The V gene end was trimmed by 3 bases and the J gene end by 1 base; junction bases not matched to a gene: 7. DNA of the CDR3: TGCAGCGTTGAGACGACAGGGGGGAAATCTGGGGCCAACGTCCTGACTTTC. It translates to CSVETTGGKSGANVLTF.

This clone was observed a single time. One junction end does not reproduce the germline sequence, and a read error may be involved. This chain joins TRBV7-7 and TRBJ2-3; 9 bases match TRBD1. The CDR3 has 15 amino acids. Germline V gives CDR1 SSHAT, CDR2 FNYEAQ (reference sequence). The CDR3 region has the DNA TGTGCTAGCAGCCCGACAGGGGGTAGCACAGATACGCAGTATTTT. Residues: CASSPTGGSTDTQYF.

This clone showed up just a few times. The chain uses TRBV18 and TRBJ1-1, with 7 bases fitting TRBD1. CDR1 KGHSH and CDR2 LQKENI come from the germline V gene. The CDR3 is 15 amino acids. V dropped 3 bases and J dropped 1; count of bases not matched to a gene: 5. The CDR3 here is CASSPSGGKNTEAFF. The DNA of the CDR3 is TGTGCCAGCTCACCTTCAGGGGGAAAGAACACTGAAGCTTTCTTT.

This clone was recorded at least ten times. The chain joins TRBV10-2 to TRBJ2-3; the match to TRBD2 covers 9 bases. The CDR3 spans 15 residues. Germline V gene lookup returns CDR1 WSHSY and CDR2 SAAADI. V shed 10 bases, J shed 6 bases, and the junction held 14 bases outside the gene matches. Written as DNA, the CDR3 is TGCGCCACCGGGAATAGCGGGGGAGGGGGGGATACGCAGTATTTT. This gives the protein CATGNSGGGGDTQYF.

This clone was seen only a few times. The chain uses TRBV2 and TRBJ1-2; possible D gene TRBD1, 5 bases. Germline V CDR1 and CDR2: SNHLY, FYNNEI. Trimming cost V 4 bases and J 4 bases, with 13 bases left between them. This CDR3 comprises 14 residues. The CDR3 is CASSGTPGIYGYTF. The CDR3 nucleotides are TGTGCCAGCAGTGGCACCCCAGGGATCTATGGCTACACCTTC.

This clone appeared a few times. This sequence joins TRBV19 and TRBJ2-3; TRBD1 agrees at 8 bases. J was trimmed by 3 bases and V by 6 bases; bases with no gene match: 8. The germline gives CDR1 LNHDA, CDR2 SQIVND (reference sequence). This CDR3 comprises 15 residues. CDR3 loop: CASSPDRAGTDTQYF. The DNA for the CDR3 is TGTGCCAGTAGCCCGGACAGGGCCGGGACAGATACGCAGTATTTT. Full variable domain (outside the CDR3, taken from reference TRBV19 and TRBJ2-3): DGGITQSPKYLFRKEGQNVTLSCEQNLNHDAMYWYRQDPGQGLRLIYYSQIVNDFQKGDIAEGYSVSREKKESFPLTVTSAQKNPTAFYLCASSPDRAGTDTQYFGPGTRLTVL.

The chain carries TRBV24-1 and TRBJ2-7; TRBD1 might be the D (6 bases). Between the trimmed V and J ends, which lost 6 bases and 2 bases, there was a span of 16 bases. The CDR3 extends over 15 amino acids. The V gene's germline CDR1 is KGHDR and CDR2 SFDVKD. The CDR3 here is CATSPGGGYTYEQYF. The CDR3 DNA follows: TGTGCCACCAGTCCCGGTGGGGGCTATACCTACGAGCAGTACTTC.

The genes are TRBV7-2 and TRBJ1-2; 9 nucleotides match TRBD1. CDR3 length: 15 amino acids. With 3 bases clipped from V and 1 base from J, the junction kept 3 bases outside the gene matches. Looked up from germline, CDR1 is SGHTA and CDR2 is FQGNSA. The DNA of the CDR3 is TGTGCCAGCAGCTTTGGGACAGGGATTAACTATGGCTACACCTTC. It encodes CASSFGTGINYGYTF.